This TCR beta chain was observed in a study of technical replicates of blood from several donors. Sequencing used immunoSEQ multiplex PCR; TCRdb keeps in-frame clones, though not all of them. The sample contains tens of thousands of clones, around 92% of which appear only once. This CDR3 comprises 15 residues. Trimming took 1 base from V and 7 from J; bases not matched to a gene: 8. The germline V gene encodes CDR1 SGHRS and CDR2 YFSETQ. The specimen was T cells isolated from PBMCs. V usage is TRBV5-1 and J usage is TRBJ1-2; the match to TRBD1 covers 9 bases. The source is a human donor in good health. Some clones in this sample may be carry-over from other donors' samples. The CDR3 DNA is TGCGCCAGCAGCTTGTACGCACAGGGGGCGCCTGGCTACACCTTC. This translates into CASSLYAQGAPGYTF.